The clone carrying this T cell receptor (beta chain) occurred once. Antigen specificity is unknown. Profiling relied on immunoSEQ multiplex PCR, and the TCRdb table lists in-frame clones only, not all of them. Among 140,000 or so clones listed, 90% to 95% were seen once. These data belong to a study of T cell responses to AZD1222 COVID-19 vaccine. The CDR3 is made up of 15 amino acids. V was cut by 4 bases and J by 0 bases, with 10 bases left in between. Germline V CDR1 and CDR2: SGHAT, FQNNGV. The study, taken as a whole, reports: Sampling captured repertoires only after the peak T cell response. Increases in Spike-specific TCR breadth and depth were seen after two AZD1222 doses. Vaccine-associated CD4 TCRs ranged over spike, dominating at 160-218 and 743-854.

The origin of this receptor is an adult who had recovered from COVID-19. The V call is TRBV11-2, the J call TRBJ1-3; maybe TRBD1 (5 bases). This sample comprised peripheral blood, obtained after recovery from COVID-19. The DNA of the CDR3 is TGTGCCAGCAGCTCCGCCGGGGCCTCTGGAAACACCATATATTTT. It encodes CASSSAGASGNTIYF.